A selection of T cell receptor beta chains follows, all from one sample in a study of shared clonotypes between healthy human individuals. Here immunoSEQ multiplex PCR was the method, and the copy in TCRdb shows in-frame clones only, minus some. The sample carries some 2 million clones, about 95% recorded once. The material sequenced was naive CD8+ T cells sorted from blood. The receptors come from a man aged 18 to 30 in good health. CDR3s include the opening cysteine and the closing phenylalanine or tryptophan. D genes are given only for firm matches. Clone size is shown for a subset of rows, as once, few, many or a class of expanded clone.

>TRBJ1-2|.|TRBV6-1|.
TGTGCCAGCAGATGGGACGGGTCCAGCTATGGCTACACCTTC
CASRWDGSSYGYTF
>TRBJ2-3|.|TRBV4-1|TRBD2
TGCGCCAGCAGCCAAGTCGGGTCGGGGGGAGGTACAGATACGCAGTATTTT
CASSQVGSGGGTDTQYF
>TRBJ1-5|.|TRBV2|TRBD1
TGTGCCAGCAGTTCCGGGACAGGGGGTGGCAATCAGCCCCAGCATTTT
CASSSGTGGGNQPQHF
>TRBJ2-7|.|TRBV6-5|.
TGTGCCAGCAGTTACTCGAAGGGGGGGTACTACGAGCAGTACTTC
CASSYSKGGYYEQYF
>TRBJ2-5|.|TRBV4-1|.
TGCGCCAGCAGCCAAGACCCCGGTCTAGAGACCCAGTACTTC
CASSQDPGLETQYF
>TRBJ2-2|once|TRBV5-1|.
TGCGCCAGCAGCTTCTTGTGGACTAACACCGGGGAGCTGTTTTTT
CASSFLWTNTGELFF
>TRBJ2-3|.|TRBV7-2|TRBD1
TGTGCCAGCACCCCCGGGACAGGGGGCTTGGCCACAGATACGCAGTATTTT
CASTPGTGGLATDTQYF
>TRBJ1-1|.|TRBV6-1|.
TGTGCCAGCAGTGAAATGATCGGGGTAGGAACACTGAACACTGAAGCTTTCTTT
CASSEMIGVGTLNTEAFF
>TRBJ2-1|.|TRBV19|.
TGTGCCAGTAGTATAGATCTGGACAGTTACAATGAGCAGTTCTTC
CASSIDLDSYNEQFF
>TRBJ2-7|few|TRBV13|.
TGTGCCAGCAGCTTGGGATTGGGGGTAAACTCCTACGAGCAGTACTTC
CASSLGLGVNSYEQYF
>TRBJ1-5|.|TRBV19|.
TGTGCCAGTAGTCCGGGGGTTTATAGCAATCAGCCCCAGCATTTT
CASSPGVYSNQPQHF
>TRBJ1-4|.|TRBV9|.
TGTGCCAGCAGCGTAGACGGGAACTATAATGAAAAACTGTTTTTT
CASSVDGNYNEKLFF
>TRBJ1-2|.|TRBV7-8|.
TGTGCCACCCTGACAGGTTGGGGGGACGACTATGGCTACACCTTC
CATLTGWGDDYGYTF
>TRBJ2-7|.|TRBV18|.
TGTGCCAGCTCACCAGAGACGGATCCCGACGACCTCCCGTACTTC
CASSPETDPDDLPYF
>TRBJ2-7|.|TRBV7-9|TRBD2
TGTGCCAGCAGCTTAGTATCCGGGACTAGCGGGAGGTACGAGCAGTACTTC
CASSLVSGTSGRYEQYF
>TRBJ2-7|.|TRBV10-2|.
TGCGCCAGCAGTGAGGGCTCCTACGAGCAGTACTTC
CASSEGSYEQYF
>TRBJ1-6|.|TRBV9|.
TGTGCCAGCAGCGTAGAGGCTGACCACTCCTATAATTCACCCCTCCACTTT
CASSVEADHSYNSPLHF
>TRBJ2-5|.|TRBV5-6|TRBD1
TGTGCCAGCAGCTCCAAATGGGGGACAGGTGAAGAGACCCAGTACTTC
CASSSKWGTGEETQYF
>TRBJ2-5|once|TRBV14|TRBD2
TGTGCCAGCAGCCAAGTATGGGTCGGGAGGGACCAAGAGACCCAGTACTTC
CASSQVWVGRDQETQYF
>TRBJ2-1|.|TRBV11-3|.
TGTGCCAGCAGCGGACCCCCAGGGAATGAGCAGTTCTTC
CASSGPPGNEQFF
>TRBJ1-6|.|TRBV5-1|.
TGCGCCAGCAGCTTGTCGGGGGGGCTGGATTCACCCCTCCACTTT
CASSLSGGLDSPLHF
>TRBJ1-5|.|TRBV15|.
TGTGCCACCAGCAGAGATAAGGGGTTGGGGCCTATCAATCAGCCCCAGCATTTT
CATSRDKGLGPINQPQHF
>TRBJ2-2|.|TRBV4-1|.
TGCGCCAGCAGCCAAGTGGGGTTGGGAGACACCGGGGAGCTGTTTTTT
CASSQVGLGDTGELFF
>TRBJ1-2|few|TRBV27|.
TGTGCCAGCAGTTTATCATCGGGATACTATGGCTACACCTTC
CASSLSSGYYGYTF
>TRBJ2-7|.|TRBV11-2|.
TGTGCCAGCAGCCCTTGGATCCAGGACGAGCAGTACTTC
CASSPWIQDEQYF
>TRBJ1-5|.|TRBV4-1|.
TGCGCCAGCAGCCCTAGAATCTCGGACACCTATCAGCCCCAGCATTTT
CASSPRISDTYQPQHF
>TRBJ2-5|.|TRBV7-8|.
TGTGCCAGCAGCCCGGGACTTCCCCTTACCCCCTGGGAGACCCAGTACTTC
CASSPGLPLTPWETQYF
>TRBJ1-5|once|TRBV5-6|.
TGTGCCAGCAGCTTGGCAGGTGGAAATCAGCCCCAGCATTTT
CASSLAGGNQPQHF
>TRBJ1-6|.|TRBV28|.
TGTGCCAGCAGTCCTATTGGGGCGGGAGCACCCCTCCACTTT
CASSPIGAGAPLHF
>TRBJ2-5|.|TRBV11-2|.
TGTGCCAGCAGCTTAGAACAGGGAGGGGAGACCCAGTACTTC
CASSLEQGGETQYF
>TRBJ2-7|.|TRBV9|.
TGTGCCAGCAGCGTAGACGGGGGCCACGAGCAGTACTTC
CASSVDGGHEQYF
>TRBJ2-7|.|TRBV10-2|.
TGCGCCAGCAGTGGATCGGACTACCTGGACAACGAGCAGTACTTC
CASSGSDYLDNEQYF
>TRBJ2-3|.|TRBV7-9|TRBD2
TGTGCCAGCAGCTTAAGGACTAGCCCTTCCATCACAGATACGCAGTATTTT
CASSLRTSPSITDTQYF
>TRBJ2-1|.|TRBV9|TRBD1
TGTGCCAGCAGCGTAGAAGGGACAGCGAACAATGAGCAGTTCTTC
CASSVEGTANNEQFF
>TRBJ1-6|.|TRBV5-1|.
TGCGCCAGCAGCTTCGACCCGCCCGGGAGGGATTCACCCCTCCACTTT
CASSFDPPGRDSPLHF
>TRBJ1-3|once|TRBV4-2|TRBD1
TGTGCCAGCAGCCAAGATCTGGACAGGGTTATAGGTGGAAACACCATATATTTT
CASSQDLDRVIGGNTIYF
>TRBJ1-2|few|TRBV9|.
TGTGCCAGCAGCGTAGGGGTGAGATATGGCTACACCTTC
CASSVGVRYGYTF
>TRBJ2-7|.|TRBV27|TRBD1
TGTGCCAGCAGTTTCGGACAGGGAGGTCCCTACGAGCAGTACTTC
CASSFGQGGPYEQYF
>TRBJ1-2|.|TRBV10-2|.
TGCGCCAGCAGTGAGGTTGGGGCAAACTATGGCTACACCTTC
CASSEVGANYGYTF
>TRBJ1-5|.|TRBV27|.
TGTGCCAGCAGTCCTTCGTCGGGCGATAGCAATCAGCCCCAGCATTTT
CASSPSSGDSNQPQHF
>TRBJ2-1|.|TRBV7-8|TRBD1
TGTGCCAGCAGCTTAGAGACAGGGATCGTTATGGAGCAGTTCTTC
CASSLETGIVMEQFF
>TRBJ1-2|.|TRBV9|TRBD1
TGTGCCAGCAGGGACCACAGGGGGAAATATGGCTACACCTTC
CASRDHRGKYGYTF